This TCR beta chain was identified in a study of molecular identifiers for immune sequencing clone quantification. MiXCR, applied by TCRdb to the PCR reads, yields one record per CDR3 protein. Seen here are roughly 90,000 distinct CDR3 sequences, 15% to 20% observed once, and the top ten hold roughly 0.8%. The V end lost 3 bases, the J end lost 0 bases, and 8 bases lay between the germline ends. This CDR3 has 14 amino acids. Germline assignment: CDR1 SNHLY and CDR2 FYNNEI. The sample holds many counts of this clonotype. The sample taken for sequencing was naive CD8+ T cells from blood, with Jurkat cell RNA spiked in. Subset described: FACS-sorted CD8+CD4-CCR7+CD45RA+ naive T cells. The chain carries TRBV2 and TRBJ2-5; D gene unclear. This receptor was identified in a human donor in good health. Some libraries in this study had Jurkat cell RNA spiked in. CDR3 loop: CASSDVMYQETQYF. The DNA for the CDR3 is TGTGCCAGCAGTGATGTTATGTACCAAGAGACCCAGTACTTC. Looking up the rest from reference TRBV2 and TRBJ2-5 gives the full variable domain: EPEVTQTPSHQVTQMGQEVILRCVPISNHLYFYWYRQILGQKVEFLVSFYNNEISEKSEIFDDQFSVERPDGSNFTLKIRSTKLEDSAMYFCASSDVMYQETQYFGPGTRLLVL.